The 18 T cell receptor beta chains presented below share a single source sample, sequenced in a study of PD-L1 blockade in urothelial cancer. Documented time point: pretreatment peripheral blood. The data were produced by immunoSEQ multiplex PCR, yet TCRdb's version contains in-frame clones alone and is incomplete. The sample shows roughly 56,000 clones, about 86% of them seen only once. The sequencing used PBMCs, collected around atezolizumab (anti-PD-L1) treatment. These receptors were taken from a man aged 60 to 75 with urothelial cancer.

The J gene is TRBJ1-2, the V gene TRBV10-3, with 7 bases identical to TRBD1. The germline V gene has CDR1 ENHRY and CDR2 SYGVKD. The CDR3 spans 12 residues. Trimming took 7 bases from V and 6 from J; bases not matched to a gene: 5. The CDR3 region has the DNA TGTGCCATCACCGGGACAGCGGATGGCTACACCTTC. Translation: CAITGTADGYTF.

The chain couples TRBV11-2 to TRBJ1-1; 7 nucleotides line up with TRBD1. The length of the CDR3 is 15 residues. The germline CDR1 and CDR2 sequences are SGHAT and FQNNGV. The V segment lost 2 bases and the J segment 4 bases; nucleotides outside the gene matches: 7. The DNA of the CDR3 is TGTGCCAGCAGCTTATCGAACAGGGGAGGCACTGAAGCTTTCTTT. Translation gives CASSLSNRGGTEAFF.

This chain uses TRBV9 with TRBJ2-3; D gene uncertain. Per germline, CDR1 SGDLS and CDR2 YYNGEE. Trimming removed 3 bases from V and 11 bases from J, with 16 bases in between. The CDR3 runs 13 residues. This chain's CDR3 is CASSDVSTRLQYF. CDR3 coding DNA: TGTGCCAGCAGCGATGTCTCTACCCGCCTGCAGTATTTT.

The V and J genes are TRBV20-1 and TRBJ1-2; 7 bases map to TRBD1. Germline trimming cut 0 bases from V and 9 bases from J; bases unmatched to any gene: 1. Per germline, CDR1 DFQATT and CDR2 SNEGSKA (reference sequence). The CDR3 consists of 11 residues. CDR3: CSAREDRSYTF. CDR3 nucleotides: TGCAGTGCTAGAGAGGACAGGAGCTACACCTTC.

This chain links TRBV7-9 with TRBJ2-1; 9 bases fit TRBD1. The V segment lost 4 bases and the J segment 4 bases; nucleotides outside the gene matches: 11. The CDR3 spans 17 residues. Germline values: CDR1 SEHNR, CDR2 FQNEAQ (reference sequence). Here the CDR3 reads CASSSRWRDRVYNEQFF. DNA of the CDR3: TGTGCCAGCAGCTCCCGGTGGCGGGACAGGGTATACAATGAGCAGTTCTTC.

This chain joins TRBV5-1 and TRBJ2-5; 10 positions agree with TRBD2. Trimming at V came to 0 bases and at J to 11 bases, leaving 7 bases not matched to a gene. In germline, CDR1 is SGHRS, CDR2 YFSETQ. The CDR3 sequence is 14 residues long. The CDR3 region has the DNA TGCGCCAGCAGCTTGGAGGTTAGCGGGAGGCGACAGTACTTC. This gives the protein CASSLEVSGRRQYF.

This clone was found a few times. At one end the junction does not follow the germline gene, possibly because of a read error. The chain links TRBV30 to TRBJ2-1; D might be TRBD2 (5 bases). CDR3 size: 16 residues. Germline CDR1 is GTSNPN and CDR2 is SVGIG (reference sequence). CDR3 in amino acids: CAWSVLLAPSHNEQFF. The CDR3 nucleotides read TGTGCCTGGAGTGTACTGCTAGCTCCCTCCCACAATGAGCAGTTCTTC.

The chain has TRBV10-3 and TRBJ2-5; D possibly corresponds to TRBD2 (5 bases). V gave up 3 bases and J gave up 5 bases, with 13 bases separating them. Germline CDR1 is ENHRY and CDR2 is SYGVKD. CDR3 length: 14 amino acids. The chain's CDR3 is CAISEAGERETQYF. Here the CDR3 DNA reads TGTGCCATCAGTGAAGCCGGGGAAAGGGAGACCCAGTACTTC.

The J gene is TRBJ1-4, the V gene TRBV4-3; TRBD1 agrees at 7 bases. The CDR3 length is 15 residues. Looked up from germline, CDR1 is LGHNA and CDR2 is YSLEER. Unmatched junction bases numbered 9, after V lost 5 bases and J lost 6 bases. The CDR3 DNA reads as TGCGCCAGCAGCGCCACGACAGGGCAAGATGAAAAACTGTTTTTT. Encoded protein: CASSATTGQDEKLFF.

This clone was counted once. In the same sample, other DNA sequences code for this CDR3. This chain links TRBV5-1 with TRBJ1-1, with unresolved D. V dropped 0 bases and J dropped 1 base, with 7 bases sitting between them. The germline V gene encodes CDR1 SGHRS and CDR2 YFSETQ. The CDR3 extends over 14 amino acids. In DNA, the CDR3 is TGCGCCAGCAGCTTGGGGGCAGGGAACACTGAAGCTTTCTTT. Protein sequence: CASSLGAGNTEAFF.

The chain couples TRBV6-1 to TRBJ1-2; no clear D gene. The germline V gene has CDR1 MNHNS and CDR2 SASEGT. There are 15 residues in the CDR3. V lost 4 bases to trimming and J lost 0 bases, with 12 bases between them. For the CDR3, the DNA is TGTGCCAGCAGTGGGCCCCAGGAGGCTAACTATGGCTACACCTTC. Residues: CASSGPQEANYGYTF.

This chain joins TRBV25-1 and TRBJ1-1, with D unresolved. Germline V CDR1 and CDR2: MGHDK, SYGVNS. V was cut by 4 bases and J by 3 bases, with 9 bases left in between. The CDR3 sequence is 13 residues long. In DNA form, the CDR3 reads TGTGCCAGCAGTGCAAAGGGAGACACTGAAGCTTTCTTT. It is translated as CASSAKGDTEAFF.

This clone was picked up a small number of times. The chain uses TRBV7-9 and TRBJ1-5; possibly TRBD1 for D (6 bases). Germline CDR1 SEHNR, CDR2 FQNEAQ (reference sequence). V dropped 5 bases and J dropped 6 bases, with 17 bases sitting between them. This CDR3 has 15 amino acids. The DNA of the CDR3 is TGTGCCAGCAGCCAACACTCGGGACAAGGTCAGCCCCAGCATTTT. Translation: CASSQHSGQGQPQHF.

CDR3 DNA sequence: TGTGCCAGCAGTGAACCCGGGACAGCGTACCAAGAGACCCAGTACTTC. This encodes CASSEPGTAYQETQYF. The chain has TRBV25-1 and TRBJ2-5; 7 bases line up with TRBD1. The V segment lost 2 bases and the J segment 0 bases; nucleotides outside the gene matches: 6. Germline CDR1 reads MGHDK; CDR2 reads SYGVNS. This CDR3 is built from 16 residues.

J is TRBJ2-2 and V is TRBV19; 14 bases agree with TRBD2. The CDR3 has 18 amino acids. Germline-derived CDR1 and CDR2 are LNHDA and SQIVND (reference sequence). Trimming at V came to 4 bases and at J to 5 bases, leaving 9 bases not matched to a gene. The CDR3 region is CASSTPRLAGGRTGELFF. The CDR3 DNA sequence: TGTGCCAGTAGTACCCCCAGACTAGCGGGGGGGCGGACCGGGGAGCTGTTTTTT.

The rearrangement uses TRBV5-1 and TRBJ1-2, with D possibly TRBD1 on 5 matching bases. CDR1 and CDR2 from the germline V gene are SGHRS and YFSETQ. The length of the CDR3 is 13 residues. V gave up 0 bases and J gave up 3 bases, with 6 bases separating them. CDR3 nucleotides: TGCGCCAGCAGCTTGGAAGGGGACTATGGCTACACCTTC. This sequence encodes CASSLEGDYGYTF.

This chain's CDR3 is CASSLEGPSTDTQYF. In DNA, the CDR3 is TGCGCCAGCAGCTTGGAGGGGCCTAGCACAGATACGCAGTATTTT. The chain is built from TRBV5-1 and TRBJ2-3; possible D gene TRBD1, 5 bases. V lost 0 bases and J lost 0, with 8 bases in between. The CDR3 runs to 15 residues. Germline CDR1 SGHRS, CDR2 YFSETQ.

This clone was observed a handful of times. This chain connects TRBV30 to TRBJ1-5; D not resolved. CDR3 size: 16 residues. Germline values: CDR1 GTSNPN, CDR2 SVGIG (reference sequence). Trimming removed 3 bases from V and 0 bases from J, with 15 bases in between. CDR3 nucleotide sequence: TGTGCCTGGAGAGCTCACCCCGGTTATAGCAATCAGCCCCAGCATTTT. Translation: CAWRAHPGYSNQPQHF.